A selection of T cell receptor beta chains follows, all from one sample in a study of identical twins. TCRdb independently ran MiXCR on the 5' RACE reads; one entry per CDR3 protein. The sample lists roughly 770,000 distinct CDR3 sequences, about 20% occurring once. The data also belong to a second study, concerning T cells expressing NK-cell markers.

The sequencing input was PBMCs. All receptors derive from a woman in her late teens or twenties in good health. CDR3s include the opening cysteine and the closing phenylalanine or tryptophan. A D gene is named only where the DNA matches it firmly. The size field is filled for only some rows; it gives once, few, many or a size class.

abundance	len	v_gene	d_gene	j_gene	CDR3nt	CDR3aa
-	13	TRBV5-6	-	TRBJ2-7	TGTGCCAGCAGCTTGCAACACTCCTACGAGCAGTACTTC	CASSLQHSYEQYF
-	15	TRBV6-5	TRBD2	TRBJ2-1	TGTGCCAGCAGTCTACTAGCGGGAGCCTGGAATGAGCAGTTCTTC	CASSLLAGAWNEQFF
many	14	TRBV7-9	TRBD2	TRBJ2-3	TGTGCCAGGCAGCCTAGCGGGAACACAGATACGCAGTATTTT	CARQPSGNTDTQYF
-	13	TRBV4-3	-	TRBJ2-3	TGCGCCAGCAGCCAAGATCTCGCAGCACAGCAGTATTTT	CASSQDLAAQQYF
-	14	TRBV5-6	TRBD2	TRBJ2-1	TGTGCCAGCAGGGTCGCGGGAGGGCCCGCTGAGCAGTTCTTC	CASRVAGGPAEQFF
few	15	TRBV11-3	-	TRBJ2-7	TGTGCCAGCAGCCCCGGACGGGGGAGCTCCTACGAGCAGTACTTC	CASSPGRGSSYEQYF
-	13	TRBV4-1	TRBD2	TRBJ2-1	TGCGCCAGCTTTAGCGGGCAATACAATGAGCAGTTCTTC	CASFSGQYNEQFF
-	15	TRBV9	-	TRBJ2-7	TGTGCCAGCAGCACGCTAGGTTCTTCATCCTACGAGCAGTACTTC	CASSTLGSSSYEQYF
-	14	TRBV29-1	TRBD1	TRBJ1-1	TGCAGCGTTGGGGGACAGATCTTCAACACTGAAGCTTTCTTT	CSVGGQIFNTEAFF
-	16	TRBV5-1	TRBD2	TRBJ2-1	TGCGCCAGCAGCGTACTGAGCGGGAGGGCCGGTGTTGAGCAGTTCTTC	CASSVLSGRAGVEQFF
-	15	TRBV12-3/TRBV12-4	TRBD1	TRBJ2-1	TGTGCCAGCAGTTTCGGGACAGGGAGGTGGGATGAGCAGTTCTTC	CASSFGTGRWDEQFF
-	13	TRBV5-1	-	TRBJ2-4	TGCGCCAGCAGCTTGGGTTCGAACAACATTCAGTACTTC	CASSLGSNNIQYF
few	15	TRBV5-1	-	TRBJ2-6	TGCGCCAGCACCCTTATGAGGGCTGGGGCCAACGTCCTGACTTTC	CASTLMRAGANVLTF
few	12	TRBV24-1	-	TRBJ2-1	TGTGCCACCTCGACAGCTAACAATGAGCAGTTCTTC	CATSTANNEQFF
-	14	TRBV7-9	-	TRBJ2-7	TGTGCCAGCAGCCAGGAGGCTACCACCTACGAGCAGTACTTC	CASSQEATTYEQYF
-	15	TRBV7-9	-	TRBJ2-4	TGTGCCAGCAGCCCGCCTAGCGGCCTGGGGGCCATTCAGTACTTC	CASSPPSGLGAIQYF
-	16	TRBV5-1	TRBD1	TRBJ2-3	TGCGCCAGCAGCCTGGGACAGGGCTCTGGCACAGATACGCAGTATTTT	CASSLGQGSGTDTQYF
many	12	TRBV5-1	-	TRBJ2-1	TGTGCCAGCAGCCTCGACGGCGGAGAGCAGTTCTTC	CASSLDGGEQFF
-	14	TRBV29-1	TRBD2	TRBJ2-1	TGCAGCGTTGGTGGACTAGCGGGGACGACTGAGCAGTTCTTC	CSVGGLAGTTEQFF
-	13	TRBV5-1	-	TRBJ1-1	TGCGCCAGCAAACAGGGCGTGAACACTGAAGCTTTCTTT	CASKQGVNTEAFF
-	14	TRBV28	TRBD1	TRBJ2-7	TGTGCCAGCAGGCGGACAGGGAGCTCCTACGAGCAGTACTTC	CASRRTGSSYEQYF
few	13	TRBV7-3	-	TRBJ1-1	TGTGCCAGCAGCCTAGCAGGTCTCACTGAAGCTTTCTTT	CASSLAGLTEAFF
-	14	TRBV18	-	TRBJ2-1	TGTGCCAGCTCACCAACGTCGGACTACAATGAGCAGTTCTTC	CASSPTSDYNEQFF
-	14	TRBV6-1	-	TRBJ1-2	TGTGCCAGCAGGGGATTTGAGGGAAACTATGGCTACACCTTC	CASRGFEGNYGYTF
many	15	TRBV5-1	-	TRBJ2-1	TGCGCCAGCAGCTTGGACGGGAGCTCCTACAATGAGCAGTTCTTC	CASSLDGSSYNEQFF
few	13	TRBV20-1	-	TRBJ1-2	TGCAGTGCTAGTATCCAGGATCTTTATGGCTACACCTTC	CSASIQDLYGYTF
few	16	TRBV5-1	-	TRBJ1-2	TGCGCCAGCAGCGTAGGAACCCTGAACCATAACTATGGCTACACCTTC	CASSVGTLNHNYGYTF
-	11	TRBV7-9	-	TRBJ1-4	TGTGCCAGCAGCTCCTTTGAAAAACTGTTTTTT	CASSSFEKLFF
-	15	TRBV14	-	TRBJ1-1	TGTGCCAGCAGCCAAGAAGGAGGAGGAAGGACTGAAGCTTTCTTT	CASSQEGGGRTEAFF
-	18	TRBV5-1	TRBD2	TRBJ2-5	TGCGCCAGCAGCTTGCTAGGACTAGCGGGGGCCCTACAAGAGACCCAGTACTTC	CASSLLGLAGALQETQYF
few	18	TRBV12-3/TRBV12-4	-	TRBJ2-1	TGTGCCAGCAGTTCTCATCGGGGATTAGCCCTCCCCTACAATGAGCAGTTCTTC	CASSSHRGLALPYNEQFF
few	14	TRBV18	-	TRBJ2-5	TGTGCCAGCTCACGAGCAATGAGGGGAGAGACCCAGTACTTC	CASSRAMRGETQYF
-	16	TRBV20-1	-	TRBJ2-5	TGCAGTGCTAGAGATTGGCTCCGGCAGCCCCAAGAGACCCAGTACTTC	CSARDWLRQPQETQYF
few	13	TRBV20-1	-	TRBJ1-2	TGCAGTGCCCCAAGTTTGGAAGGCTATGGCTACACCTTC	CSAPSLEGYGYTF
few	15	TRBV20-1	-	TRBJ2-7	TGCAGTGCTAGAGATTTGAGACAGCCAGCCTACGAGCAGTACTTC	CSARDLRQPAYEQYF
-	14	TRBV20-1	-	TRBJ2-3	TGCAGTGCTAGACGGAGTGGGGCAGGCGATACGCAGTATTTT	CSARRSGAGDTQYF
-	14	TRBV12-3/TRBV12-4	-	TRBJ1-5	TGTGCCAGCAGGAGAGCGGGGGCCATTCAGCCCCAGCATTTT	CASRRAGAIQPQHF
few	15	TRBV6-1	-	TRBJ1-6	TGTGCCAGCAGCCCACAGGGTGTCGGTGGTTCACCCCTCCACTTT	CASSPQGVGGSPLHF
many	13	TRBV5-1	TRBD1	TRBJ1-1	TGCGCCAGCAGCCCCGGACAGGGCGATGAAGCTTTCTTT	CASSPGQGDEAFF
few	15	TRBV6-5	-	TRBJ2-3	TGTGCCAGCAGTTCGGGACTCCGAGGCACAGATACGCAGTATTTT	CASSSGLRGTDTQYF
many	14	TRBV6-1	TRBD1	TRBJ1-2	TGTGCCAGCACCCCCGGAGGGACAGACTATGGCTACACCTTC	CASTPGGTDYGYTF
-	16	TRBV7-2	TRBD2	TRBJ2-2	TGTGCCAGCAGCTGGCGGGAGGGCCATTCCACCGGGGAGCTGTTTTTT	CASSWREGHSTGELFF
-	13	TRBV6-2/TRBV6-3	-	TRBJ2-1	TGTGCCAGCAGTTTTGGTACTCTTAACGAGCAGTTCTTC	CASSFGTLNEQFF
few	13	TRBV5-1	TRBD1	TRBJ2-1	TGCGCCAGCAGCCCGACAGGGGCCCATGAGCAGTTCTTC	CASSPTGAHEQFF
-	16	TRBV5-6	TRBD2	TRBJ2-1	TGTGCCAGCACCGAGTTTGGGCTAGCGGATTACAATGAGCAGTTCTTC	CASTEFGLADYNEQFF